This is a list of T cell receptor beta chains from one sample in a study of blood T cell repertoires in COVID-19. The data were produced by immunoSEQ multiplex PCR, yet TCRdb's version contains in-frame clones alone and is incomplete. The table lists 130,000 to 150,000 clones, approximately 88% of them singletons. The specimen was PBMCs or T cells enriched from blood (not recorded which). Receptors originate from a woman aged 25 to 45 with acute COVID-19. Both conserved end residues are part of each CDR3. A D gene is named only where the DNA matches it firmly. A clone size is listed for some rows: how often the clone was seen (once, few, many), or a class if it is expanded.

clone_size	v_call	j_call	d_call	cdr3_nt	cdr3_aa
NA	TRBV28	TRBJ2-7	TRBD2	TGTGCCAGCAGTCCGCCGGGACTAGCGGGAGTTGGGGAGCAGTACTTC	CASSPPGLAGVGEQYF
NA	TRBV7-9	TRBJ2-3	TRBD2	TGTGCCAGCAGCTCGTGGACTAGCGGTAGCACAGATACGCAGTATTTT	CASSSWTSGSTDTQYF
NA	TRBV7-3	TRBJ2-7	TRBD1	TGTGCCAGCAGCACTGCCGGACAGGGACAGGCCTACGAGCAGTACTTC	CASSTAGQGQAYEQYF
NA	TRBV7-6	TRBJ2-5	NA	TGTGCCAGCAGCCCAGGTTACCTATACCAAGAGACCCAGTACTTC	CASSPGYLYQETQYF
NA	TRBV12-3/TRBV12-4	TRBJ1-2	NA	TGTGCCAGCACGCAGGGCCCTAACTATGGCTACACCTTC	CASTQGPNYGYTF
NA	TRBV4-3	TRBJ2-7	TRBD1	TGCGCCAGCAGCCGATCCGGGACAGGGGACTACGAGCAGTACTTC	CASSRSGTGDYEQYF
NA	TRBV24-1	TRBJ2-5	TRBD2	TGTGCCACCAGTGGAACCGACGGGACACGGGGGGGGACCCAGTACTTC	CATSGTDGTRGGTQYF
NA	TRBV18	TRBJ2-7	TRBD2	TGTGCCAGCTCACCTGGGACTAGCGGCTCCTACGAGCAGTACTTC	CASSPGTSGSYEQYF
NA	TRBV5-1	TRBJ2-3	NA	TGCGCCAGCAGCTTGGGACTACAGATGACTAGCACAGATACGCAGTATTTT	CASSLGLQMTSTDTQYF
once	TRBV4-1	TRBJ2-4	NA	TGCGCCAGCAGCCAAGAAGCATCACTAGCCAAAAACATTCAGTACTTC	CASSQEASLAKNIQYF